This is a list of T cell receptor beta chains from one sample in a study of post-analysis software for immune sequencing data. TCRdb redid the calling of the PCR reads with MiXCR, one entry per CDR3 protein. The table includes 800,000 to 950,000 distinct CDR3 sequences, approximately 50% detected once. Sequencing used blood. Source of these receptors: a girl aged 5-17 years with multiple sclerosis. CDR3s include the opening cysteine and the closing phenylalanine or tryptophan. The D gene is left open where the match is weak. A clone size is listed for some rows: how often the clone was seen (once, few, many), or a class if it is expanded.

CDR3 DNA: TGTGCCAGCAGCTTAGGGGGTAGCGGGATCTCCTACGAGCAGTACTTC
CDR3 protein: CASSLGGSGISYEQYF
clone size: .
J gene: TRBJ2-7
D gene: TRBD2
V gene: TRBV13

CDR3 DNA: TGTGCCAGCAGCTTGGTTTGGGCTAGCGGGGTCCAAGAGACCCAGTACTTC
CDR3 protein: CASSLVWASGVQETQYF
clone size: .
J gene: TRBJ2-5
D gene: TRBD2
V gene: TRBV5-6

CDR3 DNA: TGCAGCGTTGAAGGGTACACCAGCACAGATACGCAGTATTTT
CDR3 protein: CSVEGYTSTDTQYF
clone size: .
J gene: TRBJ2-3
D gene: .
V gene: TRBV29-1

CDR3 DNA: TGTGCCAGCAGCCCAGGGGGGACTAGCGGCAACAATGAGCAGTTCTTC
CDR3 protein: CASSPGGTSGNNEQFF
clone size: .
J gene: TRBJ2-1
D gene: TRBD2
V gene: TRBV7-3

CDR3 DNA: TGTGCCAGCAGTCCTCCCCCGGGACGATCAGATACGCAGTATTTT
CDR3 protein: CASSPPPGRSDTQYF
clone size: .
J gene: TRBJ2-3
D gene: .
V gene: TRBV3-1

CDR3 DNA: TGTGCCAGCAGCTATACCGGGACAGCCTTCTCTGGGGCCAACGTCCTGACTTTC
CDR3 protein: CASSYTGTAFSGANVLTF
clone size: .
J gene: TRBJ2-6
D gene: TRBD1
V gene: TRBV5-6

CDR3 DNA: TGTGCCAGCAGTGAAGGGGGGCCTAGCTCCTACGAGCAGTACTTC
CDR3 protein: CASSEGGPSSYEQYF
clone size: .
J gene: TRBJ2-7
D gene: .
V gene: TRBV2

CDR3 DNA: TGCAGTGCTAGTGTTGATCGGAGGGAGAATTCACCCCTCCACTTT
CDR3 protein: CSASVDRRENSPLHF
clone size: .
J gene: TRBJ1-6
D gene: .
V gene: TRBV20-1

CDR3 DNA: TGTGCCAGCAGCCAAGTGACAGGGGCGCCCAAAAACATTCAGTACTTC
CDR3 protein: CASSQVTGAPKNIQYF
clone size: .
J gene: TRBJ2-4
D gene: TRBD1
V gene: TRBV14

CDR3 DNA: TGTGCCAGCAGCTGGAGCAGCTCTGGGGCCAACGTCCTGACTTTC
CDR3 protein: CASSWSSSGANVLTF
clone size: .
J gene: TRBJ2-6
D gene: .
V gene: TRBV7-3

CDR3 DNA: TGTGCCAGCAGTTTAAGTCGGAGAACTAGCTATGAGCAGTACTTC
CDR3 protein: CASSLSRRTSYEQYF
clone size: .
J gene: TRBJ2-5
D gene: .
V gene: TRBV12-3/TRBV12-4

CDR3 DNA: TGCAGTGCTAGCAACCCACTAGGCCTAGCCACAGATACGCAGTATTTT
CDR3 protein: CSASNPLGLATDTQYF
clone size: .
J gene: TRBJ2-3
D gene: .
V gene: TRBV20-1

CDR3 DNA: TGCGCCAGCAGCGTCGACGGGAGGGCCACAGATACGCAGTATTTT
CDR3 protein: CASSVDGRATDTQYF
clone size: .
J gene: TRBJ2-3
D gene: TRBD2
V gene: TRBV5-1

CDR3 DNA: TGTGCCAGTGTAGCGGGAGACCGCACAGATACGCAGTATTTT
CDR3 protein: CASVAGDRTDTQYF
clone size: .
J gene: TRBJ2-3
D gene: TRBD2
V gene: TRBV10-3

CDR3 DNA: TGTGCCAGCAGCTTAGAGGGACGGGGGGGCCCGAGAGAGCAGTTCTTC
CDR3 protein: CASSLEGRGGPREQFF
clone size: .
J gene: TRBJ2-1
D gene: TRBD2
V gene: TRBV7-2

CDR3 DNA: TGCAGCGTTCTCCCTCAGGGGGCGCCTTTGGGGACCCAGTACTTC
CDR3 protein: CSVLPQGAPLGTQYF
clone size: .
J gene: TRBJ2-5
D gene: TRBD1
V gene: TRBV29-1

CDR3 DNA: TGTGCCAGCACCCGAGGGGGCACCTATAATTCACCCCTCCACTTT
CDR3 protein: CASTRGGTYNSPLHF
clone size: few
J gene: TRBJ1-6
D gene: TRBD1
V gene: TRBV12-3/TRBV12-4

CDR3 DNA: TGTGCCAGCAGTTATCCTGGACAGGGGATAACTGAAGCTTTCTTT
CDR3 protein: CASSYPGQGITEAFF
clone size: .
J gene: TRBJ1-1
D gene: TRBD1
V gene: TRBV6-6

CDR3 DNA: TGTGCCAGCAGCTTACGGGGGGGTTTGTTGAACACTGAAGCTTTCTTT
CDR3 protein: CASSLRGGLLNTEAFF
clone size: .
J gene: TRBJ1-1
D gene: .
V gene: TRBV7-2

CDR3 DNA: TGCAGTGCCTTCACTAGCGCCAGCTCCTACAATGAGCAGTTCTTC
CDR3 protein: CSAFTSASSYNEQFF
clone size: few
J gene: TRBJ2-1
D gene: TRBD2
V gene: TRBV20-1

CDR3 DNA: TGTGCCAGCAGGGTTACTGGACAGGGGTGCTACGAGCAGTACTTC
CDR3 protein: CASRVTGQGCYEQYF
clone size: .
J gene: TRBJ2-7
D gene: TRBD1
V gene: TRBV6-1

CDR3 DNA: TGTGCCAGCAGCACCCTACCTTCAACTAGCGGGGCATCCGAAGAGACCCAGTACTTC
CDR3 protein: CASSTLPSTSGASEETQYF
clone size: few
J gene: TRBJ2-5
D gene: .
V gene: TRBV21-1

CDR3 DNA: TGTGCCAGCAGCCAAGGTCCGGGAGCGGGAGAGACCCAGTACTTC
CDR3 protein: CASSQGPGAGETQYF
clone size: few
J gene: TRBJ2-5
D gene: .
V gene: TRBV3-1

CDR3 DNA: TGTGCCAGCAGTTTTAGGGCCGGCGGGACAGGGATCAATCAGCCCCAGCATTTT
CDR3 protein: CASSFRAGGTGINQPQHF
clone size: once
J gene: TRBJ1-5
D gene: TRBD1
V gene: TRBV12-3/TRBV12-4

CDR3 DNA: TGTGCCAGCAGGGACAGCGGTGGTCATGGCTACACCTTC
CDR3 protein: CASRDSGGHGYTF
clone size: .
J gene: TRBJ1-2
D gene: .
V gene: TRBV12-3/TRBV12-4

CDR3 DNA: TGTGCCAGCAGTCCGCTGATTACAGATGCGCAGTATTTT
CDR3 protein: CASSPLITDAQYF
clone size: .
J gene: TRBJ2-3
D gene: .
V gene: TRBV12-3/TRBV12-4

CDR3 DNA: TGTGCCAGCATCCTTCCGGGACACCCATACAATGAGCAGTTCTTC
CDR3 protein: CASILPGHPYNEQFF
clone size: .
J gene: TRBJ2-1
D gene: .
V gene: TRBV6-1

CDR3 DNA: TGCGCCAGCAGCTCTAAGACAGGGGTTTTAACAGATACGCAGTATTTT
CDR3 protein: CASSSKTGVLTDTQYF
clone size: few
J gene: TRBJ2-3
D gene: TRBD1
V gene: TRBV5-1

CDR3 DNA: TGTGCCAGCAGCCCCCTAGCGGGGGGCAACGATGAGCAGTTCTTC
CDR3 protein: CASSPLAGGNDEQFF
clone size: .
J gene: TRBJ2-1
D gene: TRBD2
V gene: TRBV4-2

CDR3 DNA: TGTGCCAGCAGCTTGACCCTGGACAGTTTACTTGGGGAGACCCAGTACTTC
CDR3 protein: CASSLTLDSLLGETQYF
clone size: .
J gene: TRBJ2-5
D gene: .
V gene: TRBV5-6

CDR3 DNA: TGCAGTGCTAGAGCAGCGGGACTAGGGGGTACCTACGAGCAGTACTTC
CDR3 protein: CSARAAGLGGTYEQYF
clone size: .
J gene: TRBJ2-7
D gene: TRBD2
V gene: TRBV20-1

CDR3 DNA: TGTGCCAGCAGCCCCTCGGACAGCTACTACGAGCAGTACTTC
CDR3 protein: CASSPSDSYYEQYF
clone size: few
J gene: TRBJ2-7
D gene: .
V gene: TRBV9

CDR3 DNA: TGCGCCAGCAGCTTGGAAAGAGCGGGGGAGTACGAGCAGTACTTC
CDR3 protein: CASSLERAGEYEQYF
clone size: .
J gene: TRBJ2-7
D gene: TRBD2
V gene: TRBV5-1

CDR3 DNA: TGTGCCAGTGATACAGGTCGAGGGAATTCACCCCTCCACTTT
CDR3 protein: CASDTGRGNSPLHF
clone size: .
J gene: TRBJ1-6
D gene: .
V gene: TRBV11-2

CDR3 DNA: TGCAGTGCTGGGACTAGCCAGCGGGGAGTACGCAATGAGCAGTTCTTC
CDR3 protein: CSAGTSQRGVRNEQFF
clone size: .
J gene: TRBJ2-1
D gene: TRBD2
V gene: TRBV20-1

CDR3 DNA: TGTGCCAGCAGTCCCAACAGGGGCTTCATCTACGAGCAGTACTTC
CDR3 protein: CASSPNRGFIYEQYF
clone size: few
J gene: TRBJ2-7
D gene: TRBD1
V gene: TRBV12-3/TRBV12-4

CDR3 DNA: TGTGCCAGTAGTGCCTGGGACAGCCAAGAGACCCAGTACTTC
CDR3 protein: CASSAWDSQETQYF
clone size: .
J gene: TRBJ2-5
D gene: TRBD1
V gene: TRBV19

CDR3 DNA: TGTGCCAGCAAATACCTGGAAGCGGGAGGTCCCTTAGATACGCAGTATTTT
CDR3 protein: CASKYLEAGGPLDTQYF
clone size: .
J gene: TRBJ2-3
D gene: TRBD2
V gene: TRBV5-6

CDR3 DNA: TGCAGTGCTGGACCCGGCTCCTACAATGAGCAGTTCTTC
CDR3 protein: CSAGPGSYNEQFF
clone size: .
J gene: TRBJ2-1
D gene: .
V gene: TRBV20-1

CDR3 DNA: TGTGCCAGTCAGTTCAGAGGGACAGGGGGGAATACAGATACGCAGTATTTT
CDR3 protein: CASQFRGTGGNTDTQYF
clone size: .
J gene: TRBJ2-3
D gene: TRBD1
V gene: TRBV6-5

CDR3 DNA: TGCAGCGCCGACGGACAGTTCGGGAATGAGCAGTTCTTC
CDR3 protein: CSADGQFGNEQFF
clone size: few
J gene: TRBJ2-1
D gene: .
V gene: TRBV29-1

CDR3 DNA: TGTGCCTTCGATGGGGGGGAACATTACTCCTACGAGCAGTACTTC
CDR3 protein: CAFDGGEHYSYEQYF
clone size: .
J gene: TRBJ2-7
D gene: TRBD2
V gene: TRBV30

CDR3 DNA: TGCGCCAGCAGTGCCCGGGACAGCGACTACGAGCAGTACTTC
CDR3 protein: CASSARDSDYEQYF
clone size: .
J gene: TRBJ2-7
D gene: TRBD1
V gene: TRBV12-3/TRBV12-4

CDR3 DNA: TGTGCCAGCAGCTTAGTTCGACGGGCCCAGAACGAGCAGTTCTTC
CDR3 protein: CASSLVRRAQNEQFF
clone size: .
J gene: TRBJ2-1
D gene: .
V gene: TRBV7-3

CDR3 DNA: TGTGCCAGCAGCTCCAGGGCCAGCTACGAGCAGTACTTC
CDR3 protein: CASSSRASYEQYF
clone size: .
J gene: TRBJ2-7
D gene: .
V gene: TRBV11-3

CDR3 DNA: TGTGCCAGCAGCCCTAAAGGGGCCGCCTACAATGAGCAGTTCTTC
CDR3 protein: CASSPKGAAYNEQFF
clone size: .
J gene: TRBJ2-1
D gene: .
V gene: TRBV5-6

CDR3 DNA: TGTGCCAGCAGCTCCTACAACGGCTACACCTTC
CDR3 protein: CASSSYNGYTF
clone size: .
J gene: TRBJ1-2
D gene: .
V gene: TRBV7-8